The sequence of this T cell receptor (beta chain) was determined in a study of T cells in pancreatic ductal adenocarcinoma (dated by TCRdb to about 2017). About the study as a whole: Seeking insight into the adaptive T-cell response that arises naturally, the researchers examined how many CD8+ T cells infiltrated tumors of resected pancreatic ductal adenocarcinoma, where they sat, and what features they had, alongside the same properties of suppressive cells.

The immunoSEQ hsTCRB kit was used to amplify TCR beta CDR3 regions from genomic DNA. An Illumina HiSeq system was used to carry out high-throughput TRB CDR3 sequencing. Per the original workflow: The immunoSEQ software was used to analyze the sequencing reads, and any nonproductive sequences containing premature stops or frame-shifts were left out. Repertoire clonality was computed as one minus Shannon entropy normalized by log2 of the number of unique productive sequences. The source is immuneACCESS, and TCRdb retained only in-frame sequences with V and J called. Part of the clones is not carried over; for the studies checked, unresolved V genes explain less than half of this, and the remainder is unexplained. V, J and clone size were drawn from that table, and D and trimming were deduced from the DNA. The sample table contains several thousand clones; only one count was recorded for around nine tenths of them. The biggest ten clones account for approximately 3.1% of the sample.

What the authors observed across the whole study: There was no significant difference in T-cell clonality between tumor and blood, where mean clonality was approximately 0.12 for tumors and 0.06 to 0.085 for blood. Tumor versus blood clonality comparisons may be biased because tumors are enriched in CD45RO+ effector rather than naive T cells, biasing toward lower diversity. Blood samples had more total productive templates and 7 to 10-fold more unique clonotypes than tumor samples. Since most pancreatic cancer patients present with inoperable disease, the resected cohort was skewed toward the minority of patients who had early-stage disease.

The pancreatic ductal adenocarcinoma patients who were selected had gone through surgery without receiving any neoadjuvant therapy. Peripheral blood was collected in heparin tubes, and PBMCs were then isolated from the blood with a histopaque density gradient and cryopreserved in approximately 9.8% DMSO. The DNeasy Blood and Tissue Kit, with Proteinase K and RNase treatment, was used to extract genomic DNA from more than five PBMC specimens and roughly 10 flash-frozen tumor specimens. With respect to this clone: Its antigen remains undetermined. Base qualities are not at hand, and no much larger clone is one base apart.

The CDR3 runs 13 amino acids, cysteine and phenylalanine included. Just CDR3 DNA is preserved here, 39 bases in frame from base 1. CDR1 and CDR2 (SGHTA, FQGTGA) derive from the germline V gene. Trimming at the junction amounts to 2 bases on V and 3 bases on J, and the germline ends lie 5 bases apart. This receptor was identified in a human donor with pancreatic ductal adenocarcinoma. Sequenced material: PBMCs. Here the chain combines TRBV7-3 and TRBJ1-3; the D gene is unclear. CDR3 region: CASSLAVGNTIYF. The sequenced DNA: TGTGCCAGCAGCTTAGCGGTTGGAAACACCATATATTTT.